Below are 7 T cell receptor beta chains sequenced from a single sample in a study of tumor-infiltrating lymphocytes in oesophageal squamous cell carcinoma. TCRdb called the PCR reads again in MiXCR, with one record for every CDR3 protein. Altogether roughly 20,000 distinct CDR3 sequences are present, roughly two fifths being singletons, with the ten largest covering around 20%. Source material: normal esophageal tissue next to the tumor. These receptors came from a female donor with esophageal squamous cell carcinoma.

This clonotype has at least ten counts. The chain combines TRBV10-1 with TRBJ2-3; TRBD1 is a possible D gene (6 bases). The germline CDR1 and CDR2 sequences are WNHNN and SYGVQD (reference sequence). The CDR3 extends over 14 amino acids. Trimming removed 4 bases from V and 1 base from J, with 9 bases in between. CDR3 nucleotide sequence: TGCGCCAGCAGTGCGGACAGTGGCACAGATACGCAGTATTTT. It specifies CASSADSGTDTQYF.

This chain connects TRBV7-8 to TRBJ2-4, with a weak D call TRBD1 (5 bases). The closer fit of TRBJ2-1 to the DNA end suggests the J call may be wrong. The germline CDR1 and CDR2 sequences are SGHVS and FQNEAQ. The CDR3 length is 16 residues. The CDR3 loop is CASRGLTGPREDEQFF. Written as DNA, the CDR3 is TGTGCCAGCAGGGGGCTAACCGGACCCAGGGAAGATGAGCAGTTCTTC.

The chain employs TRBV4-3 and TRBJ1-3, with D unclear. Germline V gives CDR1 LGHNA, CDR2 YSLEER. The CDR3 covers 13 residues. Trimming took 1 base from V and 4 from J, leaving 5 bases between them. CDR3 in amino acids: CASSQGVGNTIYF. The CDR3 DNA follows: TGCGCCAGCAGCCAAGGCGTCGGAAACACCATATATTTT.

The chain has TRBV7-2 and TRBJ2-5, with 7 bases identical to TRBD2. J lost 1 base, V lost 0 bases, and 2 bases had no gene match. Germline loops: CDR1 SGHTA, CDR2 FQGNSA. The CDR3 sequence is 15 residues long. The CDR3, as DNA: TGTGCCAGCAGCTTAGCGGGAGGGATCCAAGAGACCCAGTACTTC. Translation gives CASSLAGGIQETQYF.

The chain carries TRBV7-4 and TRBJ2-3, with D maybe TRBD1 (6 bases). CDR3 size: 15 residues. With 4 bases removed from V and 0 bases from J, the gap between germline ends came to 11 bases. From germline, CDR1 is SGHVT and CDR2 SQSDAQ. For the CDR3, the DNA is TGTGCCAGCAGCTCCCACGGACAGAGCACAGATACGCAGTATTTT. Protein product: CASSSHGQSTDTQYF.

Ten or more counts support this clonotype. V usage is TRBV6-1 and J usage is TRBJ2-2, with D unresolved. Germline V gene lookup returns CDR1 MNHNS and CDR2 SASEGT. Trimming removed 3 bases at V and 0 bases at J, with 11 bases between. The CDR3 extends over 16 amino acids. The CDR3 sequence is CASSDASRANTGELFF. The CDR3 nucleotides read TGTGCCAGCAGTGACGCGTCAAGGGCGAACACCGGGGAGCTGTTTTTT.

This clonotype has a count of ten or more. The chain has TRBV24-1 and TRBJ2-5, with 11 bases that match TRBD2. The V gene end was trimmed by 4 bases and the J gene end by 11 bases; junction bases not matched to a gene: 17. The CDR3 has 17 residues. CDR1 is KGHDR and CDR2 is SFDVKD in the germline V gene. The CDR3 sequence is CATSDSLTSGILNEQYF. The CDR3, as DNA: TGTGCCACCAGTGACTCTCTGACTAGCGGGATACTGAATGAGCAGTACTTC.